This T cell receptor beta chain derives from a study of blood T cell repertoires in COVID-19. As originally analysed: Estimation of nucleated cell counts was performed using reference gene primer amplification. The method was immunoSEQ multiplex PCR; TCRdb's version includes in-frame clones alone and lacks a portion of them. The DNA gave D and trimming, while V, J and clone size come from that table. Among more than 250,000 clones listed, about 86% were seen once. The CDR3 is 15 residues long. Per the germline V gene, CDR1 is SGHRS and CDR2 is YFSETQ. Trimming cost V 4 bases and J 7 bases; bases outside gene matches: 9.

Sequencing was carried out using peripheral blood. This sequence joins TRBV5-1 and TRBJ2-1; 9 bases line up with TRBD2. This receptor was taken from a woman aged 45-59 years with acute or convalescent COVID-19. This CDR3 is CASSQLAGAVNEQFF. In nucleotides, the CDR3 is TGCGCCAGCAGCCAATTAGCGGGAGCGGTGAATGAGCAGTTCTTC.